This passage covers 4 T cell receptor beta chains from one sample sequenced in a study of blood T cell repertoires in COVID-19. Using immunoSEQ multiplex PCR, the repertoire was profiled, and TCRdb retains in-frame clones only, with some absent. The profile shows about 130,000 clones, around nine tenths of them singletons. Material: peripheral blood. These receptors all come from a woman aged 80 or older with acute or convalescent COVID-19.

This clone was observed a handful of times. The chain couples TRBV9 to TRBJ1-2, with TRBD1 as a possible D gene (5 bases). This CDR3 is built from 15 residues. Looked up from germline, CDR1 is SGDLS and CDR2 is YYNGEE. Trimming left V 0 bases short and J 2 bases short, with 11 bases between. CDR3 protein: CASSVGGSTNYGYTF. The CDR3 nucleotides are TGTGCCAGCAGCGTAGGGGGCAGTACAAACTATGGCTACACCTTC.

The DNA for the CDR3 is TGTGCCAGCAGCGACAGGAGGAATAATTCACCCCTCCACTTT. It specifies CASSDRRNNSPLHF. This sequence joins TRBV2 and TRBJ1-6, with a possible D match to TRBD1 (6 bases). Trimming removed 6 bases from V and 5 bases from J, with 11 bases in between. Germline assignment: CDR1 SNHLY and CDR2 FYNNEI. The length of the CDR3 is 14 residues.

This chain's CDR3 is CASSQTDTQYF. The CDR3 DNA sequence: TGTGCCAGCAGTCAGACAGATACGCAGTATTTT. V and J are TRBV21-1 and TRBJ2-3; the table calls TRBD1, which could not be checked here. TRBV21-1 is a listed pseudogene. The CDR3 runs 11 residues.

This chain uses TRBV25-1 with TRBJ2-3; TRBD2 aligns across 12 bases. The ends lost 5 bases at V and 4 bases at J; junction bases unmatched: 7. From germline, CDR1 is MGHDK and CDR2 SYGVNS. This CDR3 has 16 residues. Here the CDR3 reads CASSIRTSGIADTQYF. The CDR3 nucleotides read TGTGCCAGCAGTATTAGGACTAGCGGGATTGCAGATACGCAGTATTTT.